Shown below are 28 T cell receptor beta chains from a single sample sequenced in a study of human T cells and chemical hapten exposure. As for time point: patch test 1, 2 weeks after DPC sensitization. Treatment here: therapeutic diphenylcyclopropenone sensitization with weekly scalp DPC. TCRdb reanalysed the RACE reads using MiXCR and keeps one entry per CDR3 protein. The data show 150,000 to 200,000 distinct CDR3 sequences, with 20% to 25% seen just once and 6.7% held by the top ten. The sequenced sample was whole blood, obtained in connection with sensitization to the hapten diphenylcyclopropenone (DPC). Receptors originate from a woman aged 45-65 years with alopecia areata. Some clones in this sample may be carry-over from other donors' samples.

The genes are TRBV6-1 and TRBJ2-1; 7 positions agree with TRBD2. The V and J ends lost 2 bases and 5 bases, in that order; junction bases with no gene match: 6. Germline assignment: CDR1 MNHNS and CDR2 SASEGT. The CDR3 spans 15 residues. CDR3: CASSEFLRENNEQFF. In nucleotides, the CDR3 is TGTGCCAGCAGTGAATTCTTGCGGGAGAACAATGAGCAGTTCTTC.

This clonotype was seen more than once but under ten times. The genes are TRBV9 and TRBJ2-5; D is unresolved. The CDR3 length is 16 residues. Trimming took off 0 bases at V and 5 bases at J, with 17 bases between the two ends. The germline gives CDR1 SGDLS, CDR2 YYNGEE. The CDR3 loop is CASSVEVSGRGETQYF. The DNA for the CDR3 is TGTGCCAGCAGCGTAGAGGTCTCAGGACGTGGGGAGACCCAGTACTTC.

In this sample, this clonotype turned up many times. The chain employs TRBV28 and TRBJ2-1, with 7 bases matching TRBD1. V shed 6 bases, J shed 4 bases, and the junction held 9 bases outside the gene matches. The CDR3 is 15 residues long. The germline V gene has CDR1 MDHEN and CDR2 SYDVKM. The CDR3 sequence: CASSRTTGQYNEQFF. The CDR3 bases are TGTGCCAGCAGCCGTACGACGGGACAGTACAATGAGCAGTTCTTC.

The table lists this clonotype with many counts. V usage is TRBV10-3 and J usage is TRBJ2-1; unclear D gene. From germline, CDR1 is ENHRY and CDR2 SYGVKD. Deletions cut 11 bases from V and 1 base from J, with 9 bases between. This CDR3 spans 12 amino acids. CDR3 nucleotides: TGTGCCGTCTCAATATCCTACAATGAGCAGTTCTTC. It codes for CAVSISYNEQFF.

In this sample, this clonotype turned up a few times. The rearrangement uses TRBV18 and TRBJ1-4; D is ambiguous. From germline, CDR1 is KGHSH and CDR2 LQKENI. The CDR3 has 16 residues. V was shortened by 2 bases and J by 2 bases, with 12 bases between the two germline ends. The CDR3 loop reads CASSPTGAATNEKLFF. The CDR3 DNA sequence: TGTGCCAGCTCACCAACGGGTGCTGCGACTAATGAAAAACTGTTTTTT.

This clonotype came up a few times. The J gene is TRBJ2-1, the V gene TRBV11-1; 13 nucleotides match TRBD2. The J segment lost 5 bases and the V segment lost 5 bases, leaving 6 bases of the junction unmatched. From germline, CDR1 is SGHAT and CDR2 FQDESV (reference sequence). The CDR3 consists of 16 residues. The CDR3 coding sequence is TGTGCCAGCAGCCCCGGACTAGCGGGGGCCAACAATGAGCAGTTCTTC. This encodes CASSPGLAGANNEQFF.

This clonotype showed up just a few times. The CDR3 loop is CASSESRGLGNTIYF. In DNA form, the CDR3 reads TGTGCCAGCAGTGAATCTAGGGGGCTGGGAAACACCATATATTTT. The V call is TRBV2, the J call TRBJ1-3, with TRBD1 matching 7 bases. This CDR3 has 15 amino acids. The junction had 5 bases not matched to a gene; V was cut back by 2 bases and J by 4 bases. Germline values: CDR1 SNHLY, CDR2 FYNNEI.

The chain couples TRBV6-1 to TRBJ1-3; a possible D gene is TRBD1 (6 bases). Trimming pared 2 bases from V and 5 bases from J, leaving 22 bases between. This CDR3 contains 18 residues. Germline CDR1 and CDR2: MNHNS and SASEGT. The CDR3 is CASSENPRGQSHRNTIYF. CDR3 sequence (DNA): TGTGCCAGCAGTGAAAACCCGAGAGGACAGTCCCATCGAAACACCATATATTTT.

The sample holds a few counts of this clonotype. The chain carries TRBV2 and TRBJ1-2; TRBD1 might be the D (6 bases). The CDR3 covers 14 residues. Per germline, CDR1 SNHLY and CDR2 FYNNEI. V was pared by 5 bases and J by 1 base, with 11 bases between. CDR3 sequence reads: CASSPDRDNYGYTF. In nucleotides, the CDR3 is TGTGCCAGCAGTCCGGACAGAGATAACTATGGCTACACCTTC.

This chain joins TRBV27 and TRBJ2-1; perhaps TRBD2 as D (5 bases). The CDR3 is 15 residues long. V shed 2 bases and J shed 0 bases, with 8 bases lying between them. CDR1 and CDR2 from the germline V gene are MNHEY and SMNVEV (reference sequence). This chain's CDR3 is CASSLAAVSYNEQFF. CDR3 nucleotide sequence: TGTGCCAGCAGTTTAGCAGCGGTCTCCTACAATGAGCAGTTCTTC.

This clonotype was detected only a few times. V and J are TRBV11-2 and TRBJ2-7, with D possibly matching TRBD1 (5 bases). The V end was cut by 5 bases, the J end by 3 bases, with 14 bases between. The V gene's germline CDR1 is SGHAT and CDR2 FQNNGV. The CDR3 is 14 residues long. The CDR3 reads CASSRPSQGYEQYF. CDR3 nucleotides: TGTGCCAGCAGCCGCCCCTCCCAGGGCTACGAGCAGTACTTC.

This clonotype was seen a few times. The junction departs from germline at one end; a sequencing error may be responsible. CDR3 in amino acids: CVSVKGDPSYNEQFF. The DNA of the CDR3 is TGTGTCAGCGTAAAGGGGGACCCCTCCTACAATGAGCAGTTCTTC. V gene TRBV3-1 combines with J gene TRBJ2-1; TRBD1 is a possible D gene (6 bases). The CDR3 spans 15 residues. Germline CDR1 and CDR2: LGHDT and YNNKEL (reference sequence).

The V and J genes are TRBV7-8 and TRBJ1-2; D gene unclear. The germline CDR1 and CDR2 sequences are SGHVS and FQNEAQ. V lost 1 base to trimming and J lost 8 bases, with 11 bases between them. The CDR3 sequence is 13 residues long. The CDR3 region has the DNA TGTGCCAGCAGCTTAGTCCAGGAATACGGCTACACCTTC. The encoded protein is CASSLVQEYGYTF.

This clonotype was counted a few times. The chain couples TRBV3-1 to TRBJ1-1; 7 bases line up with TRBD1. Germline CDR1 is LGHDT and CDR2 is YNNKEL (reference sequence). CDR3 length equals 14 residues. The junction had 4 bases not matched to a gene; V was cut back by 4 bases and J by 2 bases. CDR3 bases: TGTGCCAGCAGCCGGGGGACAGTCAACACTGAAGCTTTCTTT. Protein: CASSRGTVNTEAFF.

This clonotype showed up just a few times. The rearrangement uses TRBV29-1 and TRBJ1-1; 10 positions match TRBD1. Germline-derived CDR1 and CDR2 are SQVTM and ANQGSEA. The V segment lost 7 bases and the J segment 1 base; nucleotides outside the gene matches: 3. CDR3 length equals 13 residues. CDR3 DNA: TGCAGCGGGGGACAGGGGCCGAACACTGAAGCTTTCTTT. Its protein is CSGGQGPNTEAFF.

Only a few counts were recorded for this clonotype. V usage is TRBV12-5 and J usage is TRBJ1-1; D gene ambiguous. Trimming stripped 3 bases from V and 0 bases from J, with 17 bases between. From germline, CDR1 is LGHNT and CDR2 FRNRAP. The CDR3 extends over 17 amino acids. The CDR3 sequence is CASGLPSSGILNTEAFF. The CDR3 DNA reads TGTGCTAGTGGTTTACCCTCGAGCGGGATTCTGAACACTGAAGCTTTCTTT.

The chain carries TRBV7-9 and TRBJ1-1, with D maybe TRBD1 (5 bases). The CDR3 runs to 14 residues. The V end lost 0 bases, the J end lost 8 bases, and 13 bases lay between the germline ends. Germline lookup yields CDR1 SEHNR and CDR2 FQNEAQ (reference sequence). For the CDR3, the DNA is TGTGCCAGCAGCTTAGCGTTATTAGGGGACGAAGCTTTCTTT. The encoded protein is CASSLALLGDEAFF.

This clonotype has only a few counts. The chain couples TRBV12-3 or TRBV12-4 to TRBJ2-2, with TRBD1 matching over 8 bases. The junction had 6 bases not matched to a gene; V was cut back by 5 bases and J by 4 bases. CDR3 length: 15 residues. The CDR3 bases are TGTGCCAGCAGTCACAGGGGGGATATCACCGGGGAGCTGTTTTTT. This codes for CASSHRGDITGELFF.

In its sample, this clonotype was seen once. The V and J genes are TRBV12-3 or TRBV12-4 and TRBJ2-2; 8 nucleotides line up with TRBD1. The V segment lost 6 bases and the J segment 1 base; nucleotides outside the gene matches: 4. The CDR3 sequence is 15 residues long. CDR3 DNA sequence: TGTGCCAGCAGACAAGGACAGGGGAACACCGGGGAGCTGTTTTTT. Residues: CASRQGQGNTGELFF.

The V call is TRBV30, the J call TRBJ2-1; tentatively, D is TRBD2 (5 bases). The length of the CDR3 is 13 residues. V lost 5 bases and J 3 bases, leaving 11 bases between the germline ends. The germline CDR1 and CDR2 sequences are GTSNPN and SVGIG (reference sequence). CDR3 nucleotide sequence: TGTGCCTGGGAGGGATTACTCTACAATGAGCAGTTCTTC. The encoded protein is CAWEGLLYNEQFF.

This clonotype was picked up a small number of times. This chain connects TRBV20-1 to TRBJ1-5; 7 bases are shared with TRBD1. With 0 bases clipped from V and 6 bases from J, the junction kept 5 bases outside the gene matches. Germline CDR1 is DFQATT and CDR2 is SNEGSKA (reference sequence). CDR3 size: 14 residues. The CDR3 region is CSARDAGGGQPQHF. The CDR3 region has the DNA TGCAGTGCTAGAGATGCAGGGGGGGGTCAGCCCCAGCATTTT.

In the case of this clonotype: An end of the junction does not agree with germline; a read error may underlie this. The chain combines TRBV9 with TRBJ2-6; D remains unclear. In germline, CDR1 is SGDLS, CDR2 YYNGEE. The CDR3 is made up of 15 amino acids. The CDR3, as DNA: TGTGCCAACAGCGTAGACCCCTCTGGGGCCAACGTCCTGACTTTC. Translation gives CANSVDPSGANVLTF. Complete variable domain (other parts from reference TRBV9 and TRBJ2-6): DSGVTQTPKHLITATGQRVTLRCSPRSGDLSVYWYQQSLDQGLQFLIQYYNGEERAKGNILERFSAQQFPDLHSELNLSSLELGDSALYFCANSVDPSGANVLTFGAGSRLTVL.

This clonotype was detected ten times or more. The genes are TRBV29-1 and TRBJ1-2; 8 bases are a match to TRBD1. The CDR3 is 13 amino acids. Germline-derived CDR1 and CDR2 are SQVTM and ANQGSEA. V trimming: 4 bases; J trimming: 7 bases; junction bases outside the gene matches: 8. The CDR3 sequence: CSVARGLPSGYTF. CDR3 coding DNA: TGCAGCGTTGCCAGGGGGCTTCCTAGTGGCTACACCTTC.

The V and J genes are TRBV27 and TRBJ1-4, with D possibly being TRBD1 (6 bases). The CDR3 has 14 residues. Trimming took 5 bases from V and 8 from J, leaving 15 bases between them. CDR1 and CDR2 from the germline V gene are MNHEY and SMNVEV (reference sequence). The CDR3 DNA follows: TGTGCCAGCAGTCTCTATGGGGGGCGAGAAAAACTGTTTTTT. Translating it yields CASSLYGGREKLFF.

This clonotype showed up just a few times. The J gene is TRBJ2-3, the V gene TRBV5-8, with D hard to call. Trimming pared 7 bases from V and 12 bases from J, leaving 9 bases between. This CDR3 has 9 amino acids. Germline V gene lookup returns CDR1 SGHTS and CDR2 YDEGEE. The CDR3, as DNA: TGTGCCAGCCGCGAACCCCAGTATTTT. Protein product: CASREPQYF.

The V gene is TRBV27, the J gene TRBJ1-2, with 7 bases identical to TRBD1. The CDR3 runs to 13 residues. The V gene's germline CDR1 is MNHEY and CDR2 SMNVEV (reference sequence). The J segment lost 8 bases and the V segment lost 4 bases, leaving 7 bases of the junction unmatched. The CDR3 DNA sequence: TGTGCCAGCAGTTGGAGAGGGGGCGTAGGCTACACCTTC. This encodes CASSWRGGVGYTF.

This clonotype came up a few times. V and J are TRBV3-1 and TRBJ1-6, with TRBD1 matching 11 bases. Germline assignment: CDR1 LGHDT and CDR2 YNNKEL (reference sequence). There are 17 residues in the CDR3. After removal of 0 bases from V and 9 bases from J, the junction contained 7 bases not matched to a gene. The CDR3 loop reads CASSQERRGQGASPLHF. CDR3 nucleotide sequence: TGTGCCAGCAGCCAAGAGCGGCGCGGACAGGGGGCTTCACCCCTCCACTTT.

This clonotype was picked up a small number of times. DNA of the CDR3: TGCAGCGTTTATGGGGGCGGGAAACAAGAGACCCAGTACTTC. The encoded protein is CSVYGGGKQETQYF. The chain couples TRBV29-1 to TRBJ2-5; either TRBD1 or TRBD2 may fit D (6 bases each). CDR1 is SQVTM and CDR2 is ANQGSEA in the germline V gene. V lost 5 bases, J lost 2 bases, and 15 bases lay in between. The CDR3 loop spans 14 amino acids.